This is a list of T cell receptor beta chains from one sample in a study of control samples from healthy donors and cancer patients. Here immunoSEQ multiplex PCR was the method, and the copy in TCRdb shows in-frame clones only, minus some. The data hold tens of thousands of clones, with 90% observed a single time. The sequenced material came from PBMCs. Receptors were obtained from a man in his fifties or sixties with colorectal cancer. The conserved cysteine and the conserved F or W are not part of the CDR3 here. Some rows mark clone size as missing; the rest say once, few, many or name a class of expanded clone.

v_call	clone_size	j_call	cdr3_aa
TRBV5-1	.	TRBJ2-2	ASSLDSANTGELF
TRBV11-1	.	TRBJ1-4	ASSLRLAKNEKLF
TRBV6-1	.	TRBJ1-5	ASSEVAPSPQH
TRBV7-9	.	TRBJ2-2	ASSPGTGLAGELF
TRBV7-9	.	TRBJ2-1	ASSLAGGHNEQF
TRBV25-1	.	TRBJ2-5	ASSDPGQGQETQY
TRBV28	.	TRBJ2-3	ASSSQAVDTQY
TRBV5-1	few	TRBJ1-6	ASSLDRDSYNSPLH
TRBV7-2	.	TRBJ1-3	ASSSYYSGNTIY
TRBV27	once	TRBJ1-4	ASSQHGDNEKLF
TRBV18	.	TRBJ2-7	ASSPPGQSSIYEQY